Listed below are T cell receptor beta chains from one sample, sequenced in a study of T cells in localized non-small cell lung cancer. The method was immunoSEQ multiplex PCR; TCRdb's version includes in-frame clones alone and lacks a portion of them. Found here are 20,000 to 25,000 clones, approximately 91% of them singletons; the top ten hold roughly 20%. The sample was peripheral blood, taken before any cancer treatment. These receptors came from a man aged 40 to 70 with stage I squamous cell lung carcinoma. Both conserved end residues are part of each CDR3. The D gene is left open where the match is weak. Only part of the rows carry a size: once, few, many, or a class if the clone is expanded.

TRBV7-9	NA	NA	TRBJ1-2	TGTGCCAGCAGCTCGTCTCAGGGGATAGGTGGCTACACCTTC	CASSSSQGIGGYTF
TRBV7-9	NA	NA	TRBJ1-1	TGTGCCAGCAGCTTAGGATTGGACACTGAAGCTTTCTTT	CASSLGLDTEAFF
TRBV4-1	once	NA	TRBJ2-7	TGCGCCAGCAGCCACGCCCCCCGGACCTACGAGCAGTACTTC	CASSHAPRTYEQYF
TRBV6-6	NA	NA	TRBJ2-7	TGTGCCAGCAGTACAGTTTCCTACGAGCAGTACTTC	CASSTVSYEQYF
TRBV2	NA	TRBD1	TRBJ2-7	TGTGCCAGCAGTGTAGACAGGGGGGCATACGAGCAGTACTTC	CASSVDRGAYEQYF
TRBV6-1	NA	TRBD1	TRBJ1-5	TGTGCCAGCAGTGATGATCCGGGACAGTACAATCAGCCCCAGCATTTT	CASSDDPGQYNQPQHF
TRBV2	once	NA	TRBJ2-4	TGTGCCAGCAGTGAAGGGGGCAACATTCAGTACTTC	CASSEGGNIQYF
TRBV19	NA	TRBD1	TRBJ2-1	TGTGCCAGTAGTATAGGACAGGGCGCGAATGAGCAGTTCTTC	CASSIGQGANEQFF
TRBV2	once	TRBD1	TRBJ2-2	TGTGCCAGCCGTGCCTCTTCCGGGACAGTGAACACCGGGGAGCTGTTTTTT	CASRASSGTVNTGELFF
TRBV2	NA	NA	TRBJ1-3	TGTGCCAGCAGACCGGACAGCTATTTCTCTGGAAACACCATATATTTT	CASRPDSYFSGNTIYF
TRBV7-2	NA	TRBD1	TRBJ1-1	TGTGCCAGCAGCTTAGTGGCAGGGGGTGACACTGAAGCTTTCTTT	CASSLVAGGDTEAFF
TRBV29-1	few	NA	TRBJ1-2	TGCAGCGTTGAAGTCCTGGGGGGCTACACCTTC	CSVEVLGGYTF
TRBV5-4	NA	NA	TRBJ2-2	TGTGCCAGCAGCTTGGGTCAGGCCGGGGAGCTGTTTTTT	CASSLGQAGELFF
TRBV29-1	NA	NA	TRBJ1-2	TGCAGCGTTGATAGTGCTAGCTATGGCTACACCTTC	CSVDSASYGYTF
TRBV19	NA	NA	TRBJ1-1	TGTGCCAGTGGGGGGGACTCGGTGGGCACTGAAGCTTTCTTT	CASGGDSVGTEAFF
TRBV7-3	NA	NA	TRBJ2-2	TGTGCCAGCAGACTGAGCGGGCCGAACACCGGGGAGCTGTTTTTT	CASRLSGPNTGELFF
TRBV10-3	NA	TRBD1	TRBJ2-7	TGTGCCATCAGAGGGACAGGGGCGGGGTTCTACGGGCAGTACTTC	CAIRGTGAGFYGQYF
TRBV2	once	NA	TRBJ2-2	TGTGCCAGCACCCTAGGGTATACCGGGGAGCTGTTTTTT	CASTLGYTGELFF
TRBV5-4	NA	NA	TRBJ2-3	TGTGCCAGCAGCTTGGAACTAGTTGGAACAGATACGCAGTATTTT	CASSLELVGTDTQYF
TRBV6-5	NA	NA	TRBJ2-7	TGTGCCAGCAGTTACTCGAGCCAGGGATCCTACGAGCAGTACTTC	CASSYSSQGSYEQYF
TRBV7-6	NA	NA	TRBJ1-1	TGTGCCAGCAGCTTACTGCCTGAAGCTTTCTTT	CASSLLPEAFF
TRBV28	NA	NA	TRBJ2-5	TGTGCCAGCAAAGGACAGCGAGAGACCCAGTACTTC	CASKGQRETQYF
TRBV13	once	NA	TRBJ2-7	TGTGCCAGCAGCTTAACCTTGGGATACGAGCAGTACTTC	CASSLTLGYEQYF
TRBV9	NA	NA	TRBJ2-1	TGTGCCAGCAGCACGAAGATTTACCAAACAGGGCCAAACTACAATGAGCAGTTCTTC	CASSTKIYQTGPNYNEQFF
TRBV30	once	TRBD1	TRBJ1-3	TGTGCCTGGACAGGGGGGACAGGGAGCTCTGGAAACACCATATATTTT	CAWTGGTGSSGNTIYF
TRBV28	few	NA	TRBJ1-6	TGTGCCAGCACGGCAGGGGATTCACCCCTCCACTTT	CASTAGDSPLHF
TRBV6-1	NA	NA	TRBJ1-6	TGTGCCAGCAGTGAACCACTCGGAACAGCTTATAATTCACCCCTCCACTTT	CASSEPLGTAYNSPLHF
TRBV5-4	NA	TRBD1	TRBJ1-1	TGTGCCAGCAGCGGACAGGCTACCCCCCTGAACACTGAAGCTTTCTTT	CASSGQATPLNTEAFF
TRBV4-2	NA	TRBD1	TRBJ2-2	TGTGCCAGCAGCCGATTACAGGGGGAGACCGGGGAGCTGTTTTTT	CASSRLQGETGELFF
TRBV7-2	NA	NA	TRBJ1-6	TGTGCCAGCAGCCCAACGCAGGGAACTTCACCCCTCCACTTT	CASSPTQGTSPLHF
TRBV14	NA	NA	TRBJ2-5	TGTGCCAGCAGCCCCGAGGGGTGGGCAGAGACCCAGTACTTC	CASSPEGWAETQYF
TRBV18	NA	NA	TRBJ2-6	TGTGCCAGCTCACCGTTCGCTGGTGGGGCCAACGTCCTGACTTTC	CASSPFAGGANVLTF
TRBV7-8	NA	TRBD1	TRBJ2-5	TGTGCCAGCAGCTTAGACGGACAGGGAATAGGAGAGACCCAGTACTTC	CASSLDGQGIGETQYF
TRBV28	NA	TRBD1	TRBJ2-5	TGTGCCAGCACAAAACCGGGACAGCAAGAGACCCAGTACTTC	CASTKPGQQETQYF
TRBV6-6	NA	NA	TRBJ1-1	TGTGCCAGCACACAGGGAATTGGGTACACTGAAGCTTTCTTT	CASTQGIGYTEAFF
TRBV5-1	NA	NA	TRBJ2-1	TGCGCCAGCAGCTTGCGCCAGGGAGGACGGGATGAGCAGTTCTTC	CASSLRQGGRDEQFF
TRBV10-1	once	NA	TRBJ2-7	TGCGCCAGCAGTAACAGTATTTTCCGCGAGCAGTACTTC	CASSNSIFREQYF
TRBV28	NA	NA	TRBJ2-1	TGTGCCAGCAGTTTACAGCTACATAGGTTCTTC	CASSLQLHRFF
TRBV2	NA	NA	TRBJ1-4	TGTGCCAGCAGTGCCTGGGAGGGGAAAACCAATGAAAAACTGTTTTTT	CASSAWEGKTNEKLFF
TRBV4-2	few	NA	TRBJ2-7	TGTGCCAGCAGCCCACCGAGCTACGAGCAGTACTTC	CASSPPSYEQYF
TRBV15	NA	TRBD1	TRBJ2-7	TGTGCCACCAGCAGCACAGGGGAAAGAGAGCAGTACTTC	CATSSTGEREQYF
TRBV10-3	NA	NA	TRBJ1-6	TGTGCCATCAGGCTGAGAGCCGATTCACCCCTCCACTTT	CAIRLRADSPLHF
TRBV29-1	NA	NA	TRBJ2-7	TGCAGCGTTGAAGAGGCCTACGAGCAGTACTTC	CSVEEAYEQYF
TRBV28	few	NA	TRBJ2-7	TGTGCCAGCAGTTCCCTGGGGGGGGCTGGTCCCTACGAGCAGTACTTC	CASSSLGGAGPYEQYF
TRBV6-8	once	TRBD1	TRBJ1-3	TGTGCCAGCAGTCCTCAGGGGGGGGGAAACACCATATATTTT	CASSPQGGGNTIYF
TRBV28	NA	TRBD1	TRBJ1-3	TGTGCCAGCAGTGGGGGAGGGGGCGATGGAAACACCATATATTTT	CASSGGGGDGNTIYF
TRBV7-7	NA	TRBD2	TRBJ2-1	TGTGCCAGCAGCTTGGATAGCGGGGGGGCCGAGCAGTTCTTC	CASSLDSGGAEQFF
TRBV7-2	NA	NA	TRBJ1-5	TGTGCCAGCAGCTTAGTCAGCGGGGACCAGCCCCAGCATTTT	CASSLVSGDQPQHF
TRBV15	NA	NA	TRBJ2-3	TGTGCCACCAGCAGATATAAGGACGGCACAGATACGCAGTATTTT	CATSRYKDGTDTQYF
TRBV5-4	NA	NA	TRBJ1-2	TGTGCCAGCAGCTTGAACAGCTATGGCTACACCTTC	CASSLNSYGYTF
TRBV4-2	NA	NA	TRBJ2-7	TGTGCCAGCAGCCAAGATAGGGCCTACGAGCAGTACTTC	CASSQDRAYEQYF
TRBV27	NA	NA	TRBJ1-1	TGTGCCAGCAGCCTCCGGACGAACACTGAAGCTTTCTTT	CASSLRTNTEAFF
TRBV11-2	NA	NA	TRBJ1-2	TGTGCCAGCAGCTTTTCAGGGGTCTATGGCTACACCTTC	CASSFSGVYGYTF
TRBV4-2	once	NA	TRBJ1-5	TGTGCCAGCAGCCAAGAAGAACAGGGTAATTGGAATCAGCCCCAGCATTTT	CASSQEEQGNWNQPQHF
TRBV6-1	NA	NA	TRBJ1-1	TGTGCCAGCAGTGAACTACGGATCAACACTGAAGCTTTCTTT	CASSELRINTEAFF
TRBV6-6	NA	NA	TRBJ2-1	TGTGCCAGCAGCTCACACTACAATGAGCAGTTCTTC	CASSSHYNEQFF
TRBV6-5	NA	TRBD1	TRBJ2-7	TGTGCCAGCAGTTACTCGCCAGGGGGCTACGAGCAGTACTTC	CASSYSPGGYEQYF